The 2 T cell receptor beta chains in this list originate from one sample, sequenced in a study of blood T cell repertoires in COVID-19. Sequencing used immunoSEQ multiplex PCR; TCRdb keeps in-frame clones, though not all of them. The sample yields 150,000 or so clones, approximately 86% seen once. Sequencing was carried out using peripheral blood. All receptors come from a woman in her forties with active or convalescent COVID-19.

V and J are TRBV5-1 and TRBJ1-5, with TRBD1 as a possible D gene (5 bases). V lost 5 bases and J 9 bases, leaving 15 bases between the germline ends. CDR3 length: 13 amino acids. Germline CDR1 reads SGHRS; CDR2 reads YFSETQ. Here the CDR3 reads CASRIALQGPQHF. The DNA of the CDR3 is TGCGCCAGCAGGATTGCCCTTCAGGGGCCCCAGCATTTT.

The genes are TRBV12-3 or TRBV12-4 and TRBJ1-3; D is ambiguous. The CDR3 totals 12 residues. The V end lost 1 base, the J end lost 7 bases, and 5 bases lay between the germline ends. CDR3 sequence: CASSLDGNTIYF. In DNA form, the CDR3 reads TGTGCCAGCAGTTTAGACGGGAACACCATATATTTT.